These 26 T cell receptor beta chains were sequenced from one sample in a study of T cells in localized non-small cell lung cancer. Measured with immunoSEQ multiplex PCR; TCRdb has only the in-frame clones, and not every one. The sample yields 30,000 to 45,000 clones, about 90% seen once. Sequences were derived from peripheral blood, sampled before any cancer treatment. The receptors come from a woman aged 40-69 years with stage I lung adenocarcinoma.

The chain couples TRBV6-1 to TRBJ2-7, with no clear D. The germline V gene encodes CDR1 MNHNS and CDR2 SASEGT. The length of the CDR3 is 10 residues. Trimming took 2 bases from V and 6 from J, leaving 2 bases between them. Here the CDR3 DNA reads TGTGCCAGCAGTGAATTCGAGCAGTACTTC. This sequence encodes CASSEFEQYF.

DNA of the CDR3: TGTGCCAGCAGTCCCGCCGGAGGACACTATGGCTACACCTTC. Encoded protein: CASSPAGGHYGYTF. V usage is TRBV6-1 and J usage is TRBJ1-2; D is unclear. CDR3 length equals 14 residues. V was clipped by 5 bases and J by 3 bases, with 13 bases between them. Looked up from germline, CDR1 is MNHNS and CDR2 is SASEGT.

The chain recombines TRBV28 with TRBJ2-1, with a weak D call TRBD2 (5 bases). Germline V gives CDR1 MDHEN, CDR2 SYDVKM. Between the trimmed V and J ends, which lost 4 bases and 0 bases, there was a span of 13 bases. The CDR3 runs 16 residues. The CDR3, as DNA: TGTGCCAGCAGTTCCAGAAGCGGATACTCCTACAATGAGCAGTTCTTC. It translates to CASSSRSGYSYNEQFF. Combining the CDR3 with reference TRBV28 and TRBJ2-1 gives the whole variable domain DVKVTQSSRYLVKRTGEKVFLECVQDMDHENMFWYRQDPGLGLRLIYFSYDVKMKEKGDIPEGYSVSREKKERFSLILESASTNQTSMYLCASSSRSGYSYNEQFFGPGTRLTVL.

The CDR3 nucleotides are TGTGCCAGCAGCTTCCGGGGTCATGGAGGCACCGGGGAGCTGTTTTTT. This gives the protein CASSFRGHGGTGELFF. The chain is built from TRBV7-6 and TRBJ2-2; weak D call: TRBD2 (5 bases). Germline CDR1 is SGHVS and CDR2 is FNYEAQ. V was pared by 3 bases and J by 4 bases, with 15 bases between. There are 16 residues in the CDR3.

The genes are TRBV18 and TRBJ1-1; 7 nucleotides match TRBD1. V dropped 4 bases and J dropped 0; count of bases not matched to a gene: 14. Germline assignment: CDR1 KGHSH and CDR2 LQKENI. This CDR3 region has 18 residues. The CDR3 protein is CASSRSGQSAAMNTEAFF. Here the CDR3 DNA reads TGTGCCAGCTCACGATCGGGACAGAGCGCGGCCATGAACACTGAAGCTTTCTTT.

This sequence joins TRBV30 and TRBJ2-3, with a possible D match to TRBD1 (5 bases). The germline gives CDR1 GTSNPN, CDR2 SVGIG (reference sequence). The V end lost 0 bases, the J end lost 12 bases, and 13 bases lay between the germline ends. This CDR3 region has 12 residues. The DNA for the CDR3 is TGTGCCTGGAGTGTTGGGGCCCCTGCCCAGTATTTT. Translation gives CAWSVGAPAQYF.

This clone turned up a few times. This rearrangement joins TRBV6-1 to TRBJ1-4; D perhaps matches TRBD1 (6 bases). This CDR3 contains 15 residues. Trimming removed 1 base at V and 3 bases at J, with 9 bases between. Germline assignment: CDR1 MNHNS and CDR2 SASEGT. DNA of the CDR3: TGTGCCAGCAGTGAAGAAGGGGGGGCTAATGAAAAACTGTTTTTT. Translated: CASSEEGGANEKLFF.

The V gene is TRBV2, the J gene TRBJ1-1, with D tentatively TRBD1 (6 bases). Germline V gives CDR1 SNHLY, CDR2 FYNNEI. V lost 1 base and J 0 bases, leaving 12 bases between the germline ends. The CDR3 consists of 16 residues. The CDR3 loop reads CASSEEQGRLNTEAFF. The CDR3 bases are TGTGCCAGCAGTGAAGAGCAGGGGAGGTTGAACACTGAAGCTTTCTTT.

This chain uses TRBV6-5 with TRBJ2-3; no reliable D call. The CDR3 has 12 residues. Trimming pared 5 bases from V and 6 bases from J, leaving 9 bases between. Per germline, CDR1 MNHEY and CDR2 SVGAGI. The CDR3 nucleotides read TGTGCCAGCAGTCCGAACTCGGATACGCAGTATTTT. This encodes CASSPNSDTQYF.

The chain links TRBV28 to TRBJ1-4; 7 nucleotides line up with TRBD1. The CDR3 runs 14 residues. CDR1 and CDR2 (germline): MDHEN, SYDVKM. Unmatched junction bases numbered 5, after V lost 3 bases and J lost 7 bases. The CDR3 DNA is TGTGCCAGCAGTTTGCGACAGGGAGGTGAAAAACTGTTTTTT. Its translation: CASSLRQGGEKLFF.

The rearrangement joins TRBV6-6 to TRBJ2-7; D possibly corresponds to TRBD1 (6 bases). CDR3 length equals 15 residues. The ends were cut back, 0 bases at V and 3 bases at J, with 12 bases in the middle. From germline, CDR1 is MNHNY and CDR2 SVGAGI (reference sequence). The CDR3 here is CASSYSGLGGYEQYF. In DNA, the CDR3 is TGTGCCAGCAGTTACTCCGGTTTAGGGGGCTACGAGCAGTACTTC.

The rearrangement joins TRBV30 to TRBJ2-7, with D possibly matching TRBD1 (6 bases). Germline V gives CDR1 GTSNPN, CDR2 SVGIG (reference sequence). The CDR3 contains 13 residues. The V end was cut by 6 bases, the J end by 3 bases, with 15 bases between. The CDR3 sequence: CACRDTIHYEQYF. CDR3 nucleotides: TGTGCCTGTCGGGACACCATTCACTACGAGCAGTACTTC.

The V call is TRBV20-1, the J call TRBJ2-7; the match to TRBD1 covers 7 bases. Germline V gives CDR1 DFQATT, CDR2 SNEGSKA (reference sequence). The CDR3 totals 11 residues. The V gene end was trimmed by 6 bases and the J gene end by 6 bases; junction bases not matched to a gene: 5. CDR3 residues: CSASTGAEQYF. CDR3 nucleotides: TGCAGTGCCAGTACAGGGGCCGAGCAGTACTTC.

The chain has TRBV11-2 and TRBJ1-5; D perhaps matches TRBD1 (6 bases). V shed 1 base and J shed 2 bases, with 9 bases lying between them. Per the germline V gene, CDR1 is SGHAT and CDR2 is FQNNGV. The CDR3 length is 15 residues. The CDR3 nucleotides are TGTGCCAGCAGCTTAGCAGGGGTGGGCAATCAGCCCCAGCATTTT. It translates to CASSLAGVGNQPQHF.

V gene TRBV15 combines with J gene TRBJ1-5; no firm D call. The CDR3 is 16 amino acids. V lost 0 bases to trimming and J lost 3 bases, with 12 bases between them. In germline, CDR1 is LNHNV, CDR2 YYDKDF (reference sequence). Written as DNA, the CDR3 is TGTGCCACCAGCAGAGATTATGCGGGATTCAATCAGCCCCAGCATTTT. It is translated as CATSRDYAGFNQPQHF.

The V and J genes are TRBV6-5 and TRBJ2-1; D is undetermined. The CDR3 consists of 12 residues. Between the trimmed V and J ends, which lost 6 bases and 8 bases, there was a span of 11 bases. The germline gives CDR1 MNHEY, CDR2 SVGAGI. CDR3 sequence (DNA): TGTGCCAGCAGCACCCGGGTAGATGAGCAGTTCTTC. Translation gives CASSTRVDEQFF.

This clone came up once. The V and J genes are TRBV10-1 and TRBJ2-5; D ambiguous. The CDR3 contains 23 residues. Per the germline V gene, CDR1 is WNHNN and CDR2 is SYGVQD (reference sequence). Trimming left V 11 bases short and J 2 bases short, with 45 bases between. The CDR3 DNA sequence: TGCGCCCGCCCGAACTCCCTAGTCAGGCGTATCTCCTACTTAGGCTCCTGGCAAGAGACCCAGTACTTC. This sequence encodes CARPNSLVRRISYLGSWQETQYF.

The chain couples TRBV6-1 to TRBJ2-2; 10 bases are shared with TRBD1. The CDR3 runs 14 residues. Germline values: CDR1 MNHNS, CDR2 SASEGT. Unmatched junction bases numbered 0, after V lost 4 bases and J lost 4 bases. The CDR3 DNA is TGTGCCAGCAGTGGGACAGGGGGCACCGGGGAGCTGTTTTTT. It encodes CASSGTGGTGELFF.

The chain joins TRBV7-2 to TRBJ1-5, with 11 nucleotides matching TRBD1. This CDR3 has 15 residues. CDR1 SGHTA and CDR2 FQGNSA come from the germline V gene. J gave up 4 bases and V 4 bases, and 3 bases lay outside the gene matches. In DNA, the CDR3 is TGTGCCAGCAGCTGGGACAGGGGGAAAAATCAGCCCCAGCATTTT. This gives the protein CASSWDRGKNQPQHF.

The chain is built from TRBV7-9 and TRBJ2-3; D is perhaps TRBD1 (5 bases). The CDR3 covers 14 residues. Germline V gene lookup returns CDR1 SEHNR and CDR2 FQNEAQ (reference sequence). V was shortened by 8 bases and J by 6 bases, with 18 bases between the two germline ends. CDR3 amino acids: CASGNRPQLDTQYF. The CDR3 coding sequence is TGTGCCAGCGGCAACAGGCCCCAATTGGATACGCAGTATTTT. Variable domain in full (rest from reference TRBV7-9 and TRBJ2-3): DTGVSQNPRHKITKRGQNVTFRCDPISEHNRLYWYRQTLGQGPEFLTYFQNEAQLEKSRLLSDRFSAERPKGSFSTLEIQRTEQGDSAMYLCASGNRPQLDTQYFGPGTRLTVL.

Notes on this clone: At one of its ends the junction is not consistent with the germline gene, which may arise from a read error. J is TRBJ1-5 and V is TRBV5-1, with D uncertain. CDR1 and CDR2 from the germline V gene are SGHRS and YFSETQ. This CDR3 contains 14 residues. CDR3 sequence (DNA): TGTGCCAGCAGCTTGGCGTCAGGCAATCAGCCCCAGCATTTT. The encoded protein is CASSLASGNQPQHF.

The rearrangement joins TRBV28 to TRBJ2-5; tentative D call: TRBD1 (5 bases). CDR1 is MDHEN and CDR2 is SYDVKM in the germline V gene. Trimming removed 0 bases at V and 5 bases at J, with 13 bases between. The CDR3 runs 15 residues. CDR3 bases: TGTGCCAGCAGTTTATGGATGGACATTACGGAGACCCAGTACTTC. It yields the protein CASSLWMDITETQYF. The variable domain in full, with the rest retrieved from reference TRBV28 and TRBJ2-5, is DVKVTQSSRYLVKRTGEKVFLECVQDMDHENMFWYRQDPGLGLRLIYFSYDVKMKEKGDIPEGYSVSREKKERFSLILESASTNQTSMYLCASSLWMDITETQYFGPGTRLLVL.

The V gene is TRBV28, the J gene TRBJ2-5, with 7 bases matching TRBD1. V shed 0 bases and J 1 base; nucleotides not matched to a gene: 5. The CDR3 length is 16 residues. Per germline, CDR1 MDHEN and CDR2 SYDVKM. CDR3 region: CASSLWGTESQETQYF. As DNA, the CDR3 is TGTGCCAGCAGTTTATGGGGGACAGAATCCCAAGAGACCCAGTACTTC.

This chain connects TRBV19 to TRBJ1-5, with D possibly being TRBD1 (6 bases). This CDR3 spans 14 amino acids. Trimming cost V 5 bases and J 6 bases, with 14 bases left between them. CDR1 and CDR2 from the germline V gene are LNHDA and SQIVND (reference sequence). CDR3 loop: CASSRGTLFQPQHF. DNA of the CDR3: TGTGCCAGTAGTCGGGGGACATTGTTTCAGCCCCAGCATTTT.

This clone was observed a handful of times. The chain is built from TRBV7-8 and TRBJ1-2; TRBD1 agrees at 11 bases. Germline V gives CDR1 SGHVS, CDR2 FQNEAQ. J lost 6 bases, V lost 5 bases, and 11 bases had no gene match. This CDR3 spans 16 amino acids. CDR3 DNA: TGTGCCAGCAGCCGAGGACAGGGGGCGGATATAAATGGCTACACCTTC. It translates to CASSRGQGADINGYTF.

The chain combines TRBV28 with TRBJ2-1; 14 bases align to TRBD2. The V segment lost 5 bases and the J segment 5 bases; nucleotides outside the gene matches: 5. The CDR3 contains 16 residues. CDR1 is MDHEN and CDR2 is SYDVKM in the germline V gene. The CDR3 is CASSPGTSGSHNEQFF. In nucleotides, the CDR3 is TGTGCCAGCAGTCCAGGGACTAGCGGGAGCCACAATGAGCAGTTCTTC.